One and the same sample provided the 25 T cell receptor beta chains below, sequenced in a study of T cell responses to AZD1222 COVID-19 vaccine. This table comes from immunoSEQ multiplex PCR, and its TCRdb copy is limited to in-frame clones, with some not included. This table has 130,000 to 150,000 clones, around 90% appearing once. Sample: peripheral blood, taken on day 0 of AZD1222 vaccination. The receptors shown here come from an adult in good health.

The CDR3 DNA is TGTGCCAGTAGCCCGAGACAAACTCTGGACACTGAAGCTTTCTTT. Encoded protein: CASSPRQTLDTEAFF. The chain uses TRBV19 and TRBJ1-1; D unresolved. V was pared by 6 bases and J by 3 bases, with 17 bases between. The CDR3 is made up of 15 amino acids. The germline V gene has CDR1 LNHDA and CDR2 SQIVND (reference sequence). The whole variable domain, remainder taken from reference TRBV19 and TRBJ1-1, is DGGITQSPKYLFRKEGQNVTLSCEQNLNHDAMYWYRQDPGQGLRLIYYSQIVNDFQKGDIAEGYSVSREKKESFPLTVTSAQKNPTAFYLCASSPRQTLDTEAFFGQGTRLTVV.

V and J are TRBV6-5 and TRBJ2-7; no clear D. The CDR3 runs to 12 residues. V shed 7 bases and J shed 11 bases, with 18 bases lying between them. Germline lookup yields CDR1 MNHEY and CDR2 SVGAGI. CDR3 DNA: TGTGCCAGCACCCTCAACAACTATAGGGAGTACTTC. Protein: CASTLNNYREYF.

This clone was recorded only once. This chain connects TRBV11-3 to TRBJ2-1, with D uncertain. The CDR3 extends over 14 amino acids. Germline-derived CDR1 and CDR2 are SGHNT and YENEEA. Trimming took off 5 bases at V and 4 bases at J, with 12 bases between the two ends. The CDR3 protein is CASSLDPAYNEQFF. The CDR3 bases are TGTGCCAGCAGCCTCGACCCGGCTTACAATGAGCAGTTCTTC.

The V and J genes are TRBV24-1 and TRBJ2-3, with D perhaps matching TRBD1 or TRBD2 (5 bases each). This CDR3 spans 14 amino acids. CDR1 KGHDR and CDR2 SFDVKD come from the germline V gene. V shed 5 bases and J shed 2 bases, with 10 bases lying between them. The CDR3 DNA reads TGTGCCACCAGTGCGGACGGGGCCACAGATACGCAGTATTTT. Protein product: CATSADGATDTQYF.

The chain has TRBV10-3 and TRBJ2-7, with TRBD2 as a possible D gene (5 bases). V was shortened by 0 bases and J by 3 bases, with 9 bases between the two germline ends. The CDR3 runs 14 residues. The V gene's germline CDR1 is ENHRY and CDR2 SYGVKD. The CDR3 spells CAISESGGFYEQYF. In DNA, the CDR3 is TGTGCCATCAGTGAGTCGGGCGGGTTCTACGAGCAGTACTTC.

This chain uses TRBV28 with TRBJ2-1; 15 nucleotides match TRBD2. The V segment lost 7 bases and the J segment 6 bases; nucleotides outside the gene matches: 10. This CDR3 spans 17 amino acids. Germline CDR1 reads MDHEN; CDR2 reads SYDVKM. The CDR3 loop reads CASTPRTSGGAGNEQFF. CDR3 nucleotide sequence: TGTGCCAGCACCCCGAGGACTAGCGGGGGGGCCGGCAATGAGCAGTTCTTC.

The V gene is TRBV29-1, the J gene TRBJ1-3; D might be TRBD1 (6 bases). Between the trimmed V and J ends, which lost 4 bases and 4 bases, there was a span of 14 bases. This CDR3 contains 14 residues. Per the germline V gene, CDR1 is SQVTM and CDR2 is ANQGSEA. For the CDR3, the DNA is TGCAGCGTTGGGGGGCAACCTCAAGGAAACACCATATATTTT. Its protein is CSVGGQPQGNTIYF.

The gene calls are TRBV5-6 and TRBJ2-5, with D possibly being TRBD1 (5 bases). The ends were cut back, 0 bases at V and 3 bases at J, with 15 bases in the middle. CDR3 length: 16 residues. Per the germline V gene, CDR1 is SGHDT and CDR2 is YYEEEE. CDR3 loop: CASSLVGATSEETQYF. The CDR3 DNA reads as TGTGCCAGCAGCTTGGTAGGGGCCACTTCTGAAGAGACCCAGTACTTC.

CDR3 sequence reads: CASRAPTDRADTQYF. CDR3 DNA: TGTGCCAGCAGGGCTCCCACAGACCGAGCCGATACGCAGTATTTT. The genes are TRBV2 and TRBJ2-3, with D unresolved. This CDR3 is built from 15 residues. Trimming pared 6 bases from V and 6 bases from J, leaving 19 bases between. Germline assignment: CDR1 SNHLY and CDR2 FYNNEI.

This clone appeared a single time. CDR3 bases: TGTGCCAGCTCGGGACTAGCGAGCCAGTACGAGCAGTACTTC. Its translation is CASSGLASQYEQYF. The V call is TRBV6-5, the J call TRBJ2-7, with 10 bases identical to TRBD2. This CDR3 region has 14 residues. With 8 bases clipped from V and 4 bases from J, the junction kept 8 bases outside the gene matches. CDR1 is MNHEY and CDR2 is SVGAGI in the germline V gene.

CDR3 sequence (DNA): TGTGCCAGCAGCTCTAGGACAGGGCGATTCAATCAGCCCCAGCATTTT. It yields the protein CASSSRTGRFNQPQHF. The chain is built from TRBV11-2 and TRBJ1-5; the match to TRBD1 covers 8 bases. The CDR3 extends over 16 amino acids. Germline V gene sequence: CDR1 SGHAT, CDR2 FQNNGV. Unmatched junction bases numbered 8, after V lost 4 bases and J lost 3 bases.

The V and J genes are TRBV5-6 and TRBJ1-5; unclear D gene. V lost 2 bases and J lost 4, with 7 bases in between. Germline values: CDR1 SGHDT, CDR2 YYEEEE. The CDR3 has 13 amino acids. CDR3 sequence reads: CASSFGRNQPQHF. The CDR3 DNA follows: TGTGCCAGCAGCTTCGGAAGGAATCAGCCCCAGCATTTT.

V and J are TRBV9 and TRBJ2-2; D is perhaps TRBD1 (6 bases). This CDR3 is 14 amino acids long. V lost 3 bases and J lost 8, with 14 bases in between. The V gene's germline CDR1 is SGDLS and CDR2 YYNGEE. The chain's CDR3 is CASSAQTGRGELFF. In nucleotides, the CDR3 is TGTGCCAGCAGCGCCCAGACAGGTCGGGGGGAGCTGTTTTTT.

This sequence joins TRBV4-3 and TRBJ1-1; D is ambiguous. CDR3 length: 14 residues. CDR1 and CDR2 from the germline V gene are LGHNA and YSLEER. Between the trimmed V and J ends, which lost 4 bases and 1 base, there was a span of 10 bases. The CDR3 spells CASSPTSANTEAFF. CDR3 DNA: TGCGCCAGCAGCCCGACCTCCGCGAACACTGAAGCTTTCTTT.

The chain has TRBV10-3 and TRBJ2-1; D may be TRBD1 (6 bases). Looked up from germline, CDR1 is ENHRY and CDR2 is SYGVKD. V was trimmed by 7 bases and J by 6 bases, leaving 13 bases between them. The CDR3 length is 13 residues. The DNA of the CDR3 is TGTGCCATCACCTCAGGGGTCCTCAATGAGCAGTTCTTC. Translation gives CAITSGVLNEQFF.

This rearrangement joins TRBV4-2 to TRBJ2-2, with 10 positions matching TRBD2. The CDR3 is 18 residues long. The J segment lost 2 bases and the V segment lost 0 bases, leaving 6 bases of the junction unmatched. The germline gives CDR1 LGHNA, CDR2 YNFKEQ. The CDR3 is CASSQDPSGGYNTGELFF. The CDR3 bases are TGTGCCAGCAGCCAAGATCCTAGCGGGGGCTACAACACCGGGGAGCTGTTTTTT.

The V call is TRBV9, the J call TRBJ2-3, with D unresolved. The CDR3 runs to 14 residues. V was shortened by 3 bases and J by 2 bases, with 10 bases between the two germline ends. Germline lookup yields CDR1 SGDLS and CDR2 YYNGEE. DNA for the CDR3: TGTGCCAGCAGCGGCCACGCAATCACAGATACGCAGTATTTT. Protein sequence: CASSGHAITDTQYF.

The chain joins TRBV30 to TRBJ1-1, with a tentative D call TRBD1 (6 bases). The CDR3 covers 13 residues. V lost 1 base to trimming and J lost 3 bases, with 9 bases between them. CDR1 GTSNPN and CDR2 SVGIG come from the germline V gene (reference sequence). CDR3 amino acids: CAWSESGDTEAFF. CDR3 nucleotide sequence: TGTGCCTGGAGTGAATCAGGGGACACTGAAGCTTTCTTT.

This clone was seen only once. The chain joins TRBV15 to TRBJ2-7; D uncertain. Trimming left V 1 base short and J 0 bases short, with 10 bases between. From germline, CDR1 is LNHNV and CDR2 YYDKDF (reference sequence). CDR3 size: 15 residues. The CDR3 sequence: CATSRVAVLSYEQYF. The CDR3 nucleotides read TGTGCCACCAGCAGAGTAGCCGTACTCTCCTACGAGCAGTACTTC.

The chain joins TRBV9 to TRBJ1-2; 8 bases line up with TRBD1. This CDR3 is built from 15 residues. The ends lost 7 bases at V and 0 bases at J; junction bases unmatched: 8. From germline, CDR1 is SGDLS and CDR2 YYNGEE. The CDR3 bases are TGTGCCAGCGGTAGGGGACAGGTACCTAACTATGGCTACACCTTC. Translation: CASGRGQVPNYGYTF.

This sequence joins TRBV11-2 and TRBJ1-6; 7 nucleotides match TRBD1. This CDR3 has 16 amino acids. CDR1 and CDR2 (germline): SGHAT, FQNNGV. Trimming took 7 bases from V and 1 from J; bases not matched to a gene: 7. CDR3 in amino acids: CASTLTGRSYNSPLHF. DNA of the CDR3: TGTGCCAGCACCCTGACAGGGAGGTCCTATAATTCACCCCTCCACTTT.

V usage is TRBV24-1 and J usage is TRBJ2-3, with D possibly matching TRBD2 (6 bases). Germline V lookup: CDR1 KGHDR, CDR2 SFDVKD. CDR3 length equals 13 residues. Trimming stripped 0 bases from V and 14 bases from J, with 14 bases between. Here the CDR3 reads CATSDLGWGRPYF. CDR3 coding DNA: TGTGCCACCAGTGATTTGGGTTGGGGGAGGCCGTATTTT.

The genes are TRBV6-5 and TRBJ2-1; D uncertain. V lost 7 bases to trimming and J lost 5 bases, with 9 bases between them. Germline V CDR1 and CDR2: MNHEY, SVGAGI. This CDR3 spans 12 amino acids. CDR3 coding DNA: TGTGCCAGCACTGCTAGTCACAATGAGCAGTTCTTC. Its translation: CASTASHNEQFF.

V usage is TRBV5-6 and J usage is TRBJ2-7; maybe TRBD2 (5 bases). In germline, CDR1 is SGHDT, CDR2 YYEEEE. V was cut by 0 bases and J by 3 bases, with 10 bases left in between. This CDR3 region has 14 residues. Written as DNA, the CDR3 is TGTGCCAGCAGCTTGGGAGGGTCCTACTACGAGCAGTACTTC. Translation: CASSLGGSYYEQYF.

The chain combines TRBV7-8 with TRBJ2-4; TRBD1 agrees at 9 bases. Germline lookup yields CDR1 SGHVS and CDR2 FQNEAQ. The CDR3 consists of 15 residues. The V segment lost 5 bases and the J segment 7 bases; nucleotides outside the gene matches: 9. CDR3 sequence reads: CASSPQRGQGNIQYF. The DNA of the CDR3 is TGTGCCAGCAGCCCCCAAAGAGGACAGGGGAACATTCAGTACTTC.